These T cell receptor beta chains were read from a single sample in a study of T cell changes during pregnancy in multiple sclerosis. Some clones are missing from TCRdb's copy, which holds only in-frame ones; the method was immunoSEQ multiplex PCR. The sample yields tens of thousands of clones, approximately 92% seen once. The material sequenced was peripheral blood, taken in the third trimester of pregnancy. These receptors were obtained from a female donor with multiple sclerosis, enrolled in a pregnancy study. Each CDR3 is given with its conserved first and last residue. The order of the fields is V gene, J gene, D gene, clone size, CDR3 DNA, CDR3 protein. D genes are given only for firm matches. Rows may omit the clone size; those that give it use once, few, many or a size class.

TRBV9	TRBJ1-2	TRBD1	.	TGTGCCAGCAGCCCCTACACAGGGGGCTTCGGCTACACCTTC	CASSPYTGGFGYTF
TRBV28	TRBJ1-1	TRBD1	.	TGTGCCAGCAGTTTAATTCTGGCAGGGGGGAGCCCTTTCTTT	CASSLILAGGSPFF
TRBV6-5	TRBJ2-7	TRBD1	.	TGTGCCAGCAGTAAACAGGGGGCTCGGTTCGAGCAGTACTTC	CASSKQGARFEQYF
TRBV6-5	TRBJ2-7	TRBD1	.	TGTGCCAGCAGTGGCTGGACAGGCCGCTCCTACGAGCAGTACTTC	CASSGWTGRSYEQYF
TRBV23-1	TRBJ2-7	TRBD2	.	TGCGCCAGCAGTCCCCCCCGCGGGGGGCAAATAGTTTCTTCCTACGAGCAGTACTTC	CASSPPRGGQIVSSYEQYF
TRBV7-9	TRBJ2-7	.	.	TGTGCCAGCAGCACCCCCCCAACGGGGAACCCCTTAGAGCAGTACTTC	CASSTPPTGNPLEQYF
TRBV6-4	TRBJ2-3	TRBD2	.	TGTGCCAGCAGTGACTCGTCTAGCGGTAACACAGATACGCAGTATTTT	CASSDSSSGNTDTQYF
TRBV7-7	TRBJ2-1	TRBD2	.	TGTGCTAGCAGTCGGGACTATATGAGTGAGCAGTTCTTC	CASSRDYMSEQFF
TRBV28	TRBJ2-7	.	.	TGTGCCAGCAATCCTACAGGATACTACGAGCAGTACTTC	CASNPTGYYEQYF
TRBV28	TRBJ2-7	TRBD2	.	TGTGCCAGCCGGGGGGGTTTCTACGAGCAGTACTTC	CASRGGFYEQYF
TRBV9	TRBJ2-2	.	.	TGTGCCAGCAGCGAGGAGCCACTCTGGAACACCGGGGAGCTGTTTTTT	CASSEEPLWNTGELFF
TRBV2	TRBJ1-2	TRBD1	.	TGTGCCAGCAGTGAAGTGGGACAGGGGTCAAGTGGCTACACCTTC	CASSEVGQGSSGYTF
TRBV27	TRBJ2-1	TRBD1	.	TGTGCCAGCAGTAAGGACAGGGAAAGAAACAATGAGCAGTTCTTC	CASSKDRERNNEQFF
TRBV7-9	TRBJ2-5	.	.	TGTGCCAGCAGCTTGGGGGGTTTGGAGACCCAGTACTTC	CASSLGGLETQYF
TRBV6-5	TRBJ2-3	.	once	TGTGCCAGCAATAGCCGGTACACAGATACGCAGTATTTT	CASNSRYTDTQYF